This entry features one T cell receptor (beta chain) sequence. A junction boundary mismatches the germline segment, possibly from a read error. This sample stems from a study of blood T cell repertoires in COVID-19. Profiling relied on immunoSEQ multiplex PCR, and the TCRdb table lists in-frame clones only, not all of them. Of approximately 220,000 clones listed, around 85% are singletons. The specimen sequenced was PBMCs or T cells enriched from blood (not recorded which). This clonotype was obtained from a man aged 35-49 years who had recovered from COVID-19.

The CDR3 loop is CATSSGDVSYGYTF. As DNA, the CDR3 is TGTGCCACCAGTTCGGGGGACGTTTCCTATGGCTACACCTTC. J is TRBJ1-2 and V is TRBV27, with a weak D call TRBD1 (5 bases). Germline lookup yields CDR1 MNHEY and CDR2 SMNVEV (reference sequence). The CDR3 runs to 14 residues.